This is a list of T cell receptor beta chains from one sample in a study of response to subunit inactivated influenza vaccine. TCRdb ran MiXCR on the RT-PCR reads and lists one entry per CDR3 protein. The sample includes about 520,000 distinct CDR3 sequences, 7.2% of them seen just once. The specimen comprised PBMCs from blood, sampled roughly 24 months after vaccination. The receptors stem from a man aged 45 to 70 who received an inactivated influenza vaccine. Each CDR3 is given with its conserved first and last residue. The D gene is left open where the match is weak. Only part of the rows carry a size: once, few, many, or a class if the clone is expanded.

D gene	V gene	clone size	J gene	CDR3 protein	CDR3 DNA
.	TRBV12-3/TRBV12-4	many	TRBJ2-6	CASSSYSGANVLTF	TGTGCCAGCAGCTCGTACTCTGGGGCCAACGTCCTGACTTTC
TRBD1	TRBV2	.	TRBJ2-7	CAVIRDSSYEQYF	TGTGCCGTAATCCGGGACAGCTCCTACGAGCAGTACTTC
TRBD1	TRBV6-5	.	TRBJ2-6	CASSYSRQGHLLTF	TGTGCCAGCAGTTACTCGAGACAGGGACACCTCCTGACTTTC
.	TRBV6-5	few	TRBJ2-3	CATLSSTDTQYF	TGTGCCACCCTTTCTAGCACAGATACGCAGTATTTT
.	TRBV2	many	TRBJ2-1	CASSEAFIEQFF	TGTGCCAGCAGTGAAGCGTTTATTGAGCAGTTCTTC
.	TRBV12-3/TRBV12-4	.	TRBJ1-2	CASSFPLNYGYTF	TGTGCCAGCAGTTTCCCTCTCAACTATGGCTACACCTTC
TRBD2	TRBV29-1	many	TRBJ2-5	CSAGGAVPQETQYF	TGCAGCGCCGGGGGGGCAGTACCTCAAGAGACCCAGTACTTC
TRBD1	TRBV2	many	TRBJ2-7	CASRTTGTGGREQYF	TGTGCCAGCAGAACCACCGGGACAGGGGGCCGCGAGCAGTACTTC
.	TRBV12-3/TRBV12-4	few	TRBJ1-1	CASSLVGQYTEAFF	TGTGCCAGCAGTTTAGTTGGTCAATACACTGAAGCTTTCTTT
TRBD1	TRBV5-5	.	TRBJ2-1	CASSPTGERSYNEQFF	TGTGCCAGCAGCCCCACAGGGGAAAGGTCCTACAATGAGCAGTTCTTC
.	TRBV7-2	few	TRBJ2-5	CASSLNERRETQYF	TGTGCCAGCAGCTTAAACGAGAGGAGAGAGACCCAGTACTTC
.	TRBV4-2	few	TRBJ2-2	CASSPGHNTGELFF	TGTGCCAGCAGCCCCGGACACAACACCGGGGAGCTGTTTTTT
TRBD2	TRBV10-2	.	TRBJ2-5	CASTGGSGGTQETQYF	TGCGCCAGCACGGGGGGAAGCGGGGGAACCCAAGAGACCCAGTACTTC
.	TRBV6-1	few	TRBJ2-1	CASSRGHPNEQFF	TGTGCCAGCAGCCGAGGACACCCCAATGAGCAGTTCTTC
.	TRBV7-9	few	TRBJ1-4	CASSLVGGAATNEKLFF	TGTGCCAGCAGCTTGGTCGGGGGCGCCGCAACTAATGAAAAACTGTTTTTT
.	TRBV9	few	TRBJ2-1	CASSVGEIGYNEQFF	TGTGCCAGCAGCGTAGGAGAAATTGGCTACAATGAGCAGTTCTTC
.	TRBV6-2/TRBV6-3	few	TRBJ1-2	CASSWAGGGQLLYGYTF	TGTGCCAGCAGTTGGGCCGGGGGCGGACAGCTACTCTATGGCTACACCTTC
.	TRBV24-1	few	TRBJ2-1	CATSEATVSSYNEQFF	TGTGCCACCAGTGAGGCGACAGTGAGCTCCTACAATGAGCAGTTCTTC
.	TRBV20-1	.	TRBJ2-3	CSARPILEGLGTDTQYF	TGCAGTGCTAGACCCATTCTTGAGGGGTTGGGCACAGATACGCAGTATTTT
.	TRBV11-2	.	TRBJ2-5	CASSSLRRAASDPTQYF	TGTGCCAGCAGCTCACTCCGTAGGGCTGCTTCGGATCCGACCCAGTACTTC
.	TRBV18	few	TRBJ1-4	CASSPSRNEKLFF	TGTGCCAGCTCACCCTCTCGTAATGAAAAACTGTTTTTT
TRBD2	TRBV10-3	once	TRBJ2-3	CATGGPSGRADTQYF	TGTGCCACCGGCGGGCCTAGCGGGAGAGCGGATACGCAGTATTTT
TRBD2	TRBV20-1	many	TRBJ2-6	CSGLAPSGANVLTF	TGCAGTGGACTAGCCCCTTCTGGGGCCAACGTCCTGACTTTC
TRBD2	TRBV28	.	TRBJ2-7	CASSDRTSGGTYEQYF	TGTGCCAGCAGTGACCGAACTAGCGGGGGGACCTACGAGCAGTACTTC
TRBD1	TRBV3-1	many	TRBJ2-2	CASSQQQGAGELFF	TGTGCCAGCAGCCAACAACAGGGGGCCGGGGAGCTGTTTTTT
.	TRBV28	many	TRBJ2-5	CASSFKGGWQETQYF	TGTGCCAGCAGTTTTAAGGGAGGTTGGCAAGAGACCCAGTACTTC
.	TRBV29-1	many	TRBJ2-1	CSVGFDSYNEQFF	TGCAGCGTTGGTTTTGACAGCTACAATGAGCAGTTCTTC
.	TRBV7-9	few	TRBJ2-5	CASSFWGLVETQYF	TGTGCCAGCAGCTTCTGGGGGCTCGTAGAGACCCAGTACTTC
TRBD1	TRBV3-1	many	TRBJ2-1	CASSQVVGQGQIEQFF	TGTGCCAGCAGCCAAGTTGTGGGACAGGGGCAGATTGAGCAGTTCTTC
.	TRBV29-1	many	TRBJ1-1	CSVGVGGRGSEAFF	TGCAGCGTTGGAGTCGGGGGGAGAGGTTCTGAAGCTTTCTTT
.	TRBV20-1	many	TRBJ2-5	CSETTLAPRGAQETQYF	TGCAGTGAGACAACCCTAGCGCCCAGGGGGGCCCAAGAGACCCAGTACTTC
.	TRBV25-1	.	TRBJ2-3	CASSEGSRRTDTQYF	TGTGCCAGCAGTGAAGGGTCGAGGCGCACAGATACGCAGTATTTT
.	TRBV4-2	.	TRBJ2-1	CASSPLGTAGSYNEQFF	TGTGCCAGCAGCCCTCTCGGTACAGCGGGCTCCTACAATGAGCAGTTCTTC
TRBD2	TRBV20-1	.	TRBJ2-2	CSANPGGGVTGELFF	TGCAGTGCTAACCCGGGGGGGGGCGTAACCGGGGAGCTGTTTTTT
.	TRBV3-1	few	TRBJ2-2	CASSAVGGRNTGELFF	TGTGCCAGCAGCGCGGTGGGTGGTCGCAACACCGGGGAGCTGTTTTTT
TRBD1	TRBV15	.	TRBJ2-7	CATSRDRGQSYEQYF	TGTGCCACCAGCAGAGACAGGGGGCAGTCCTACGAGCAGTACTTC
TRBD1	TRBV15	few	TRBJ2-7	CATSREWDRPGYEQYF	TGTGCCACCAGCAGAGAGTGGGACAGGCCGGGATACGAGCAGTACTTC
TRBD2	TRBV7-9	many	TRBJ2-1	CASSYWTSGSDNEQFF	TGTGCCAGCAGCTATTGGACTAGCGGGAGCGACAATGAGCAGTTCTTC
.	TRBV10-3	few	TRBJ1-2	CAISEGQRGYTF	TGTGCCATCAGTGAGGGACAGCGTGGCTACACCTTC
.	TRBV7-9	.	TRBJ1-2	CASSLSRRRSGGYGYTF	TGTGCCAGCAGCTTATCGCGACGGCGGTCCGGGGGATATGGCTACACCTTC
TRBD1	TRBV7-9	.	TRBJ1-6	CASSFETGWNNSPLHF	TGTGCCAGCAGCTTTGAGACAGGGTGGAATAATTCACCCCTCCACTTT
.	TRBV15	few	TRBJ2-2	CATSRGAQDTGELFF	TGTGCCACCAGCAGAGGGGCCCAGGACACCGGGGAGCTGTTTTTT
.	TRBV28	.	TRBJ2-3	CASSFYRVEASTDTQYF	TGTGCCAGCAGTTTCTACAGGGTGGAGGCCTCCACAGATACGCAGTATTTT
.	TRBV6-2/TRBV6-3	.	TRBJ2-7	CASTWGGSPYEQYF	TGTGCCAGCACGTGGGGTGGGAGCCCCTACGAGCAGTACTTC
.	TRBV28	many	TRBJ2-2	CASSLGHHNTGELFF	TGTGCCAGCAGTTTAGGACATCACAACACCGGGGAGCTGTTTTTT
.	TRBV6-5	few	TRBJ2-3	CASSYLRGGPDTQYF	TGTGCCAGCAGTTATTTAAGGGGTGGCCCAGATACGCAGTATTTT
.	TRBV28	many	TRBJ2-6	CASVSGANVLTF	TGTGCCAGCGTATCTGGGGCCAACGTCCTGACTTTC